This TCR beta chain is drawn from a study of shared clonotypes between healthy human individuals. This CDR3 contains 11 residues. V lost 3 bases and J lost 5, with 8 bases in between. Germline loops: CDR1 SQVTM, CDR2 ANQGSEA. Profiled with immunoSEQ multiplex PCR; TCRdb holds only in-frame clones, not every one. The repertoire holds over 850,000 clones, with approximately 80% as singletons. Sequences were obtained from memory CD4+ T cells from PBMCs. Subset specified: CD45RA-negative fraction. The TCR originated in a young man in good health. Some clones in this sample may be carry-over from other donors' samples. The rearrangement links TRBV29-1 to TRBJ2-7; D may match TRBD1 or TRBD2 (5 bases each). CDR3 sequence: CSVDRGHEQYF. CDR3 coding DNA: TGCAGCGTTGATCGGGGCCACGAGCAGTACTTC.